These 21 T cell receptor beta chains were all obtained from the same sample, sequenced in a study of vaccination and CD4 T cells after COVID-19. Antigens for these TCRs are unknown. Treatment noted: roughly 11-day PBMC culture with coronavirus spike peptide pools or control peptides (ViraFEST assay). The Oncomine TCR Beta short-read assay generated sequence data from the DNA of cultured CD4+ T cells. TCRdb analysed the PCR reads with MiXCR anew, one entry per CDR3 protein. The sample lists under 15,000 distinct CDR3 sequences, more than 70% occurring once. Sequenced sample: CD4+ T cells from blood, cultured in vitro. The receptors derive from a human donor who had recovered from COVID-19.

CDR3 amino acids: CASSLVQRGYEQYF. CDR3 nucleotide sequence: TGTGCCAGCAGTTTAGTCCAGAGGGGGTACGAGCAGTACTTC. The chain employs TRBV6-2 or TRBV6-3 and TRBJ2-7; weak D call: TRBD1 (6 bases). This CDR3 comprises 14 residues. Trimming shortened V by 4 bases and J by 4 bases, and 14 bases separated the two germline ends. Germline-derived CDR1 and CDR2 are MNHEY and SVGEGT.

This clonotype came up a few times. V is TRBV20-1 and J is TRBJ1-5; 9 bases map to TRBD1. Germline CDR1 and CDR2: DFQATT and SNEGSKA (reference sequence). V was pared by 6 bases and J by 6 bases, with 6 bases of the junction left unmatched. The CDR3 covers 13 residues. This CDR3 is CSAGDRVGQPQHF. DNA for the CDR3: TGCAGTGCGGGGGACAGGGTAGGTCAGCCCCAGCATTTT.

The chain uses TRBV5-1 and TRBJ1-5; 8 bases are a match to TRBD1. The CDR3 runs 14 residues. From germline, CDR1 is SGHRS and CDR2 YFSETQ. The J segment lost 6 bases and the V segment lost 1 base, leaving 3 bases of the junction unmatched. The CDR3 loop is CASSLQGAGQPQHF. CDR3 DNA sequence: TGCGCCAGCAGCTTGCAGGGGGCAGGTCAGCCCCAGCATTTT.

This clonotype was recorded a few times. The chain combines TRBV27 with TRBJ1-5; TRBD1 aligns across 10 bases. Per germline, CDR1 MNHEY and CDR2 SMNVEV (reference sequence). J gave up 2 bases and V 5 bases, and 18 bases lay outside the gene matches. This CDR3 has 20 residues. The CDR3 reads CASSPRRQGARGYGNQPQHF. CDR3 in DNA: TGTGCCAGCAGTCCCCGTCGACAGGGGGCTAGGGGATATGGCAATCAGCCCCAGCATTTT.

This sequence joins TRBV2 and TRBJ1-4; TRBD1 is a possible D gene (5 bases). The germline CDR1 and CDR2 sequences are SNHLY and FYNNEI. V lost 7 bases and J 8 bases, leaving 17 bases between the germline ends. The CDR3 loop spans 14 amino acids. CDR3 coding DNA: TGTGCCAGCACCAAAGATTGGGGGGGGGAAAAACTGTTTTTT. It specifies CASTKDWGGEKLFF.

The J gene is TRBJ2-5, the V gene TRBV24-1; no firm D call. The CDR3 covers 12 residues. The V end lost 4 bases, the J end lost 2 bases, and 4 bases lay between the germline ends. From germline, CDR1 is KGHDR and CDR2 SFDVKD. The CDR3 protein is CATSDEQETQYF. For the CDR3, the DNA is TGTGCCACCAGTGACGAACAAGAGACCCAGTACTTC.

The chain links TRBV30 to TRBJ1-2; D not resolved. V lost 3 bases to trimming and J lost 4 bases, with 15 bases between them. CDR1 is GTSNPN, CDR2 SVGIG, per germline (reference sequence). The CDR3 contains 14 residues. The CDR3 coding sequence is TGTGCCTGGAGGGCGGCTGGTAACCGCTATGGCTACACCTTC. The encoded protein is CAWRAAGNRYGYTF.

The sample holds a few counts of this clonotype. J is TRBJ1-1 and V is TRBV6-1, with TRBD1 matching over 8 bases. In germline, CDR1 is MNHNS, CDR2 SASEGT. With 7 bases clipped from V and 4 bases from J, the junction kept 11 bases outside the gene matches. This CDR3 region has 15 residues. As DNA, the CDR3 is TGTGCCAGCACCACCCGGACAGGGATCGGCACTGAAGCTTTCTTT. Translated, it gives CASTTRTGIGTEAFF.

The chain is built from TRBV6-5 and TRBJ2-7; D unresolved. Deletions cut 0 bases from V and 2 bases from J, with 11 bases between. This CDR3 comprises 15 residues. Germline lookup yields CDR1 MNHEY and CDR2 SVGAGI. CDR3 coding DNA: TGTGCCAGCAGTTACTCAGGGTCTAGAGCCTACGAGCAGTACTTC. This gives the protein CASSYSGSRAYEQYF.

This chain uses TRBV20-1 with TRBJ1-1; D possibly corresponds to TRBD1 (5 bases). With 5 bases removed from V and 3 bases from J, the gap between germline ends came to 16 bases. This CDR3 is 14 amino acids long. Germline V gene lookup returns CDR1 DFQATT and CDR2 SNEGSKA (reference sequence). For the CDR3, the DNA is TGCAGTGCTTGGGGAGGCGGGGGGGACACTGAAGCTTTCTTT. It yields the protein CSAWGGGGDTEAFF.

J is TRBJ2-5 and V is TRBV20-1; D is undetermined. This CDR3 spans 15 amino acids. Looked up from germline, CDR1 is DFQATT and CDR2 is SNEGSKA (reference sequence). Trimming shortened V by 5 bases and J by 9 bases, and 25 bases separated the two germline ends. This CDR3 is CSASRPLGGAVAQYF. In nucleotides, the CDR3 is TGCAGTGCTTCTCGCCCCTTGGGCGGTGCAGTGGCCCAGTACTTC.

CDR3 in amino acids: CASSLRAVARSRTGTGNTGELFF. CDR3 nucleotide sequence: TGTGCCAGCAGTTTACGAGCGGTAGCGCGGAGTCGGACCGGGACAGGCAACACCGGGGAGCTGTTTTTT. The genes are TRBV12-3 or TRBV12-4 and TRBJ2-2; TRBD1 aligns across 8 bases. The CDR3 runs 23 residues. The trim removed 2 bases at V and 2 bases at J, leaving 25 bases unmatched.

The chain joins TRBV20-1 to TRBJ1-1; D gene uncertain. Trimming shortened V by 0 bases and J by 5 bases, and 13 bases separated the two germline ends. The CDR3 is made up of 14 amino acids. Germline V gives CDR1 DFQATT, CDR2 SNEGSKA (reference sequence). In DNA form, the CDR3 reads TGCAGTGCTAGAGATATGGCCGGACGGACTGAAGCTTTCTTT. Translated: CSARDMAGRTEAFF.

This chain connects TRBV12-3 or TRBV12-4 to TRBJ1-2; 7 bases match TRBD1. V lost 1 base and J lost 5; bases outside the gene matches: 4. CDR3 size: 14 residues. CDR3 sequence: CASSLDRGKYGYTF. CDR3 in DNA: TGTGCCAGCAGTTTAGACAGGGGCAAATATGGCTACACCTTC.

The sample holds a few counts of this clonotype. The junction departs from the called germline gene at one end, perhaps through a read error. The rearrangement uses TRBV27 and TRBJ1-3; no firm D call. Germline V gene sequence: CDR1 MNHEY, CDR2 SMNVEV (reference sequence). The CDR3 has 16 amino acids. CDR3 nucleotides: TGTGCTAGCAGTTTAGTACTCCCCGGGTCTGGAAACACCATATATTTT. Translation: CASSLVLPGSGNTIYF.

The chain has TRBV7-2 and TRBJ2-3; D call uncertain. The germline V gene encodes CDR1 SGHTA and CDR2 FQGNSA. The V and J ends lost 1 base and 0 bases respectively, with 8 bases between them. The CDR3 totals 15 residues. The CDR3 DNA follows: TGTGCCAGCAGCTTAGAGTACCTAAGCACAGATACGCAGTATTTT. Translated, it gives CASSLEYLSTDTQYF.

The V gene is TRBV6-1, the J gene TRBJ2-1; 8 nucleotides align to TRBD1. This CDR3 has 15 residues. V gave up 7 bases and J gave up 5 bases; unmatched junction bases: 10. The V gene's germline CDR1 is MNHNS and CDR2 SASEGT. For the CDR3, the DNA is TGTGCCAGCACCATTGACAGGGGTATGAACAATGAGCAGTTCTTC. It encodes CASTIDRGMNNEQFF.

This clonotype was detected only a few times. This chain joins TRBV20-1 and TRBJ1-1; no reliable D call. Trimming took off 0 bases at V and 0 bases at J, with 17 bases between the two ends. From germline, CDR1 is DFQATT and CDR2 SNEGSKA (reference sequence). The CDR3 is 17 residues long. DNA for the CDR3: TGCAGTGCTAGAGATTCGGCCCTGTCGGCCATGAACACTGAAGCTTTCTTT. Its protein product is CSARDSALSAMNTEAFF.

This clonotype is classed as medium-sized. The V call is TRBV20-1, the J call TRBJ2-7; 8 bases are shared with TRBD2. CDR1 and CDR2 from the germline V gene are DFQATT and SNEGSKA (reference sequence). The CDR3 contains 13 residues. Losses at the gene ends were 5 bases for V and 0 bases for J; bases not matched to a gene: 3. The CDR3 nucleotides are TGCAGTGCTGGTCTAGCGGGCTCCTACGAGCAGTACTTC. This codes for CSAGLAGSYEQYF.

This chain links TRBV6-1 with TRBJ1-3, with D perhaps matching TRBD1 (5 bases). The CDR3 is made up of 14 amino acids. Trimming removed 6 bases at V and 1 base at J, with 10 bases between. From germline, CDR1 is MNHNS and CDR2 SASEGT. The CDR3 protein is CASRVDSSGNTIYF. CDR3 coding DNA: TGTGCCAGCAGAGTAGACAGTTCTGGAAACACCATATATTTT.

The count of this clonotype is one. This chain uses TRBV20-1 with TRBJ2-3; TRBD2 matches 10 bases. Germline CDR1 DFQATT, CDR2 SNEGSKA (reference sequence). This CDR3 spans 14 amino acids. The J segment lost 3 bases and the V segment lost 5 bases, leaving 5 bases of the junction unmatched. CDR3: CSADKAGGTDTQYF. The CDR3 nucleotides are TGCAGTGCTGATAAAGCGGGAGGGACAGATACGCAGTATTTT.